The following is a TCR beta chain sequence with its context. Antigen: not known. CDR3 length: 17 amino acids. Germline-derived CDR1 and CDR2 are KGHDR and SFDVKD. The V and J ends lost 1 base and 5 bases, in that order; junction bases with no gene match: 5. This sample was included in a study of T cell responses to AZD1222 COVID-19 vaccine. In the study overall: Second doses that came at about 4 or about 12 weeks were put together. Notes on the study in general: Repertoire collection took place solely once the T cell response had peaked.

Some clones are missing from TCRdb's copy, which holds only in-frame ones; the method was immunoSEQ multiplex PCR. The sample consists of roughly 160,000 clones, 80% to 90% of them appearing once. The sequences come from peripheral blood, collected on day 0 of AZD1222 vaccination. The chain uses TRBV24-1 and TRBJ2-2, with TRBD1 matching over 11 bases. This TCR was sampled from an adult in good health. CDR3 protein: CATSDLGDRGYTGELFF. The CDR3 coding sequence is TGTGCCACCAGTGATTTAGGGGACAGGGGGTATACCGGGGAGCTGTTTTTT.